Listed below are T cell receptor beta chains from one sample, sequenced in a study of neurological immune-mediated disorders. Via MiXCR, TCRdb re-called the 5' RACE reads, giving one row per CDR3 protein. The sample shows fewer than 65,000 distinct CDR3 sequences, 4.2% of them seen only once. Source material: PBMCs. These receptors were taken from a man aged 50 to 60 with multiple sclerosis. The CDR3 runs from the conserved cysteine through the conserved F or W. Fields, in order: V gene, D gene, J gene, clone size, CDR3 protein, CDR3 DNA. A D gene is named only where the DNA matches it firmly. The size of a clone is reported for some rows only, either as once, few or many, or as a class for expanded clones.

>TRBV20-1|NA|TRBJ1-1|many
CSAWWNTEAFF
TGCAGTGCTTGGTGGAACACTGAAGCTTTCTTT
>TRBV12-3/TRBV12-4|NA|TRBJ2-7|NA
CASTLQGPISEQYF
TGTGCCAGCACCCTACAGGGCCCAATAAGCGAGCAGTACTTC
>TRBV28|NA|TRBJ1-2|many
CASSLWAGALGYTF
TGTGCCAGCAGTTTATGGGCCGGGGCCCTGGGCTACACCTTC
>TRBV7-9|NA|TRBJ1-1|many
CASSLRARNTEAFF
TGTGCCAGCAGCTTAAGAGCAAGGAACACTGAAGCTTTCTTT
>TRBV5-1|NA|TRBJ2-3|few
CASRPGLIRTDTQYF
TGCGCCAGCAGACCGGGACTTATCCGCACAGATACGCAGTATTTT
>TRBV27|NA|TRBJ1-1|many
CASARSGTTEAFF
TGTGCCAGCGCCCGGTCAGGGACCACTGAAGCTTTCTTT
>TRBV20-1|TRBD1|TRBJ1-3|many
CSASPTGAPSGNTIYF
TGCAGTGCTAGTCCGACAGGGGCCCCCTCTGGAAACACCATATATTTT
>TRBV7-6|TRBD1|TRBJ2-5|many
CASTGTGGSETQYF
TGTGCCAGCACGGGGACAGGGGGGTCGGAGACCCAGTACTTC
>TRBV28|NA|TRBJ2-3|many
CASSQDSRTQYF
TGTGCCAGCAGTCAGGACAGCCGTACGCAGTATTTT
>TRBV5-5|TRBD1|TRBJ1-2|many
CASSETGTGSGYTF
TGTGCCAGCAGCGAGACCGGGACAGGGAGTGGCTACACCTTC
>TRBV3-1|NA|TRBJ2-5|many
CASSLGRGLWQETQYF
TGTGCCAGCAGCCTAGGACGGGGACTTTGGCAAGAGACCCAGTACTTC
>TRBV7-9|NA|TRBJ2-1|many
CASSWGFNEQFF
TGTGCCAGCAGCTGGGGTTTCAATGAGCAGTTCTTC
>TRBV7-9|NA|TRBJ2-7|many
CASSARNSYEQYF
TGTGCCAGCAGCGCCCGTAACTCCTACGAGCAGTACTTC
>TRBV29-1|NA|TRBJ2-5|many
CSVGGGGQETQYF
TGCAGCGTTGGTGGCGGTGGGCAAGAGACCCAGTACTTC
>TRBV5-1|NA|TRBJ2-7|NA
CASSLFAVPLDEQYF
TGCGCCAGCAGCTTGTTTGCGGTTCCTCTGGACGAGCAGTACTTC
>TRBV3-1|NA|TRBJ1-2|many
CASSQSSLYGYTF
TGTGCCAGCAGCCAATCGTCACTGTATGGCTACACCTTC
>TRBV6-5|NA|TRBJ2-5|many
CASSYMDGTFEETQYF
TGTGCCAGCAGTTATATGGACGGGACATTTGAAGAGACCCAGTACTTC
>TRBV5-1|NA|TRBJ2-5|NA
CASSLRPGSRETQYF
TGCGCCAGCAGCTTACGACCCGGCTCTAGAGAGACCCAGTACTTC
>TRBV20-1|NA|TRBJ2-7|many
CSAPPQGPYEQYF
TGCAGTGCGCCTCCACAGGGACCCTACGAGCAGTACTTC
>TRBV3-1|NA|TRBJ2-5|many
CASSQEPTQKETQYF
TGTGCCAGCAGCCAAGAACCAACACAGAAAGAGACCCAGTACTTC
>TRBV5-8|NA|TRBJ2-5|many
CASSFIRETQYF
TGTGCCAGCAGCTTCATTAGGGAGACCCAGTACTTC
>TRBV20-1|NA|TRBJ2-5|many
CSARDSTTVETQYF
TGCAGTGCTAGAGATAGCACAACCGTAGAGACCCAGTACTTC
>TRBV4-1|NA|TRBJ2-3|many
CASSQDRILAESTDTQYF
TGCGCCAGCAGCCAAGATAGAATCTTAGCGGAAAGCACAGATACGCAGTATTTT
>TRBV12-3/TRBV12-4|NA|TRBJ2-3|NA
CASSLEWLATTDTQYF
TGTGCCAGCAGTTTAGAGTGGCTAGCTACCACAGATACGCAGTATTTT
>TRBV24-1|NA|TRBJ2-5|many
CATSDPDSQNQETQYF
TGTGCCACCAGTGATCCGGACAGCCAAAACCAAGAGACCCAGTACTTC
>TRBV5-1|NA|TRBJ1-1|many
CASSLGQGLVNTEAFF
TGCGCCAGCAGCTTGGGCCAGGGGTTAGTGAACACTGAAGCTTTCTTT
>TRBV2|NA|TRBJ1-2|many
CASSSKLGINYGYTF
TGTGCCAGCAGTTCAAAACTTGGAATTAACTATGGCTACACCTTC
>TRBV29-1|NA|TRBJ2-3|many
CSFEGGSGRTDTQYF
TGCAGCTTCGAGGGGGGTTCAGGCAGGACAGATACGCAGTATTTT
>TRBV2|NA|TRBJ1-5|many
CASSVAGRFNQPQHF
TGTGCCAGCAGTGTTGCGGGACGCTTCAATCAGCCCCAGCATTTT
>TRBV4-1|TRBD2|TRBJ2-7|many
CASSQATPLGGGYEQYF
TGCGCCAGCAGCCAAGCTACACCCCTCGGGGGGGGCTACGAGCAGTACTTC
>TRBV5-1|NA|TRBJ2-7|many
CASSSGVHYEQYF
TGCGCCAGCAGCTCGGGGGTCCACTACGAGCAGTACTTC
>TRBV5-5|NA|TRBJ1-1|NA
CASSFGGYTEAFF
TGTGCCAGCAGCTTTGGGGGTTACACTGAAGCTTTCTTT
>TRBV3-1|NA|TRBJ2-7|many
CASSQVGGRITYEQYF
TGTGCCAGCAGCCAAGTTGGAGGCAGGATAACATACGAGCAGTACTTC
>TRBV7-9|TRBD1|TRBJ2-7|many
CASSPSGGRNEQYF
TGTGCCAGCAGTCCATCAGGGGGCAGGAACGAGCAGTACTTC
>TRBV5-5|TRBD2|TRBJ2-1|many
CASSLGASGMGEQFF
TGTGCCAGCAGCTTGGGGGCTAGCGGGATGGGTGAGCAGTTCTTC
>TRBV4-1|NA|TRBJ2-6|many
CASSQLWGAGANVLTF
TGCGCCAGCAGCCAGCTGTGGGGGGCTGGGGCCAACGTCCTGACTTTC
>TRBV5-1|NA|TRBJ2-4|many
CASSDPGKNIQYF
TGCGCCAGCAGCGATCCCGGCAAAAACATTCAGTACTTC
>TRBV10-3|NA|TRBJ2-1|many
CAIRDLNEQFF
TGTGCCATCCGGGATCTCAATGAGCAGTTCTTC
>TRBV20-1|TRBD2|TRBJ2-3|many
CSAESATSGSLVDTQYF
TGCAGTGCTGAATCAGCGACTAGCGGGAGTTTGGTAGATACGCAGTATTTT
>TRBV3-1|NA|TRBJ1-5|once
CASRRGGEPQNF
TGTGCCAGCAGACGGGGCGGGGAGCCCCAGAATTTT
>TRBV20-1|TRBD1|TRBJ2-7|NA
CSARGTGGVDEQYF
TGCAGTGCTAGAGGAACAGGGGGTGTCGACGAGCAGTACTTC
>TRBV7-9|NA|TRBJ2-5|many
CASSPREWGTVQETQYF
TGTGCCAGCTCGCCCCGGGAGTGGGGAACTGTCCAAGAGACCCAGTACTTC
>TRBV7-2|NA|TRBJ2-3|many
CASSSRDRELDTQYF
TGTGCCAGCAGCTCCCGGGACCGGGAACTAGATACGCAGTATTTT
>TRBV7-2|TRBD2|TRBJ2-3|many
CASRRLAGGHGTDTQYF
TGTGCCAGCAGACGACTGGCGGGGGGGCATGGCACAGATACGCAGTATTTT
>TRBV7-9|NA|TRBJ2-1|many
CAGAGVGEQFF
TGTGCCGGCGCAGGGGTTGGTGAGCAGTTCTTC
>TRBV6-6|NA|TRBJ2-3|medium-sized
CASSYLEGTDTQYF
TGTGCCAGCAGTTACCTGGAGGGCACAGATACGCAGTATTTT
>TRBV11-2|NA|TRBJ2-2|many
CASSPFRELFF
TGTGCCAGCAGCCCCTTCCGGGAGCTGTTTTTT
>TRBV6-6|NA|TRBJ2-3|few
CASTPVGPDTQYF
TGTGCCAGCACCCCCGTAGGCCCAGATACGCAGTATTTT